Presented here are 3 T cell receptor beta chains from one specimen sequenced in a study of blood T cell repertoires in COVID-19. Measured with immunoSEQ multiplex PCR; TCRdb has only the in-frame clones, and not every one. The sample contains more than 200,000 clones, roughly nine tenths of which appear only once. Sequencing input: peripheral blood. Receptors were obtained from a man aged 35 to 55 with acute or convalescent COVID-19.

The V gene is TRBV7-2, the J gene TRBJ2-7; maybe TRBD2 (5 bases). V lost 1 base and J 4 bases, leaving 17 bases between the germline ends. Germline lookup yields CDR1 SGHTA and CDR2 FQGNSA. This CDR3 is built from 16 residues. For the CDR3, the DNA is TGTGCCAGCAGCTTAGTAGGAACGGGGAGATCTTACGAGCAGTACTTC. This translates into CASSLVGTGRSYEQYF.

The rearrangement uses TRBV7-2 and TRBJ1-6, with no clear D. V gave up 4 bases and J gave up 9 bases, with 13 bases separating them. The CDR3 runs 14 residues. Germline loops: CDR1 SGHTA, CDR2 FQGNSA. The DNA for the CDR3 is TGTGCCAGCAGCTCGGGAAATTCGTTTTCACCCCTCCACTTT. It yields the protein CASSSGNSFSPLHF.

The J gene is TRBJ2-3, the V gene TRBV10-3; 12 nucleotides align to TRBD2. The trim removed 5 bases at V and 5 bases at J, leaving 5 bases unmatched. The CDR3 runs to 15 residues. The germline V gene encodes CDR1 ENHRY and CDR2 SYGVKD. This CDR3 reads CAISLAGGHGDTQYF. CDR3 DNA sequence: TGTGCCATCAGTCTAGCGGGGGGGCATGGAGATACGCAGTATTTT.